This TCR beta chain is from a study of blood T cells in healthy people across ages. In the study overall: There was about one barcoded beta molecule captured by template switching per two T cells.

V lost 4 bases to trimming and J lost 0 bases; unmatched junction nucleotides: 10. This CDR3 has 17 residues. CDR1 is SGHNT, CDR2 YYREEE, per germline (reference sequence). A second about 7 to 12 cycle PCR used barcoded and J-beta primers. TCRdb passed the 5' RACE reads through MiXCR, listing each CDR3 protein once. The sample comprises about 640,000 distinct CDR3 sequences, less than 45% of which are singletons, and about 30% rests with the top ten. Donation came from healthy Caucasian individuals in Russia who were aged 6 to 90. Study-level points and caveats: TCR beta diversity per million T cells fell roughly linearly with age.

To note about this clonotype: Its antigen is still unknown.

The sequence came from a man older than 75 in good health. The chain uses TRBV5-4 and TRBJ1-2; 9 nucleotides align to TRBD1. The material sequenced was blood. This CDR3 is CASSLRTGDSANYGYTF. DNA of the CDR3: TGTGCCAGCAGCCTCCGGACAGGGGATTCAGCTAACTATGGCTACACCTTC.